Included here is one TCR beta chain sequence, with context. The protocol was immunoSEQ multiplex PCR, while the TCRdb copy is restricted to in-frame clones and leaves out a portion. This sample has about 200,000 clones; about 87% occur once, and the top ten carry around 3%. The sample is drawn from a study of blood T cell repertoires in COVID-19. Overall study: Italy, Spain and the United States were the sources of the convalescent and acute COVID-19 samples.

In germline, CDR1 is SGHTA, CDR2 FQGTGA. Deletions cut 2 bases from V and 4 bases from J, with 17 bases between. The CDR3 length is 17 residues. This chain connects TRBV7-3 to TRBJ2-2; TRBD2 might be the D (6 bases). The sequenced material came from peripheral blood. This receptor was obtained from a man aged 60 to 75 with acute or convalescent COVID-19. CDR3 loop: CASSLSDGGAGTGELFF. The CDR3 nucleotides read TGTGCCAGCAGCTTATCGGATGGCGGGGCTGGCACCGGGGAGCTGTTTTTT.